This T cell receptor (beta chain) stems from a study of T cells in Graves' hyperthyroidism and ophthalmopathy. V trimming: 2 bases; J trimming: 7 bases; junction bases outside the gene matches: 5. CDR1 is SGHRS and CDR2 is YFSETQ in the germline V gene. The CDR3 spans 13 residues. Study-wide results and limits: A model of 13 V-J features distinguished ophthalmopathy from stable hyperthyroidism.

This clonotype was seen at least ten times. The antigen is unknown. Researchers amplified the TCR beta CDR3 regions from RNA transcripts. A set of HTBI primers served as the primers for a first-round RT-PCR of the TCR CDR3. In TCRdb, the multiplex PCR reads were re-called with MiXCR into one record per CDR3 protein. The data hold roughly 570,000 distinct CDR3 sequences, with around a sixth observed a single time. What was sequenced was blood. The origin of this receptor is a woman in her twenties or thirties with Graves' hyperthyroidism. This rearrangement joins TRBV5-1 to TRBJ1-1, with 7 bases that match TRBD1. The chain's CDR3 is CASSFRQGNEAFF. The CDR3 bases are TGCGCCAGCAGCTTTAGACAGGGCAATGAAGCTTTCTTT.